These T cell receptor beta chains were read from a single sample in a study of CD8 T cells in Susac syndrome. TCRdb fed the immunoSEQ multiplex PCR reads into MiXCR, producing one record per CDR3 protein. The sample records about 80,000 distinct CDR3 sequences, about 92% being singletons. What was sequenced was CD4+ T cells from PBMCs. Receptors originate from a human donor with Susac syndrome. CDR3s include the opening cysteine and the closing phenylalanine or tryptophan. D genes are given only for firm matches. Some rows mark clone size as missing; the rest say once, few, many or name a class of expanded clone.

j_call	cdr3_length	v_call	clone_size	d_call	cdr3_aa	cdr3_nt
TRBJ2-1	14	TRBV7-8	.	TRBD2	CASSLGLARNEQFF	TGTGCCAGCAGCTTGGGACTAGCGAGGAATGAGCAGTTCTTC
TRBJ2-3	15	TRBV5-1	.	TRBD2	CASSLGTSGTDTQYF	TGCGCCAGCAGCTTGGGAACTAGCGGCACAGATACGCAGTATTTT
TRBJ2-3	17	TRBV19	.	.	CASSLPGQGGGTDTQYF	TGTGCCAGTAGTCTCCCAGGACAGGGAGGGGGCACAGATACGCAGTATTTT
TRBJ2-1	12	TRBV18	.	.	CASSRGLNEQFF	TGTGCCAGCTCACGGGGGCTCAATGAGCAGTTCTTC
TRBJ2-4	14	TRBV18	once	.	CASSRDRTWDIQYF	TGTGCCAGCTCAAGGGACCGGACCTGGGACATTCAGTACTTC
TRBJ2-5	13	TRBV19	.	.	CASKVGKGETQYF	TGTGCCAGTAAGGTGGGGAAGGGAGAGACCCAGTACTTC
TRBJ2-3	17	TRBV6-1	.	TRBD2	CASSQPQFGGRRDTQYF	TGTGCCAGCAGTCAACCCCAGTTCGGGGGGAGGAGAGATACGCAGTATTTT
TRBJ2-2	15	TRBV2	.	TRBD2	CASGGVPLVTGELFF	TGTGCCAGCGGGGGGGTCCCGTTGGTCACCGGGGAGCTGTTTTTT
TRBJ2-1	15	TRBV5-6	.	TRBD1	CASSRTGEEHNEQFF	TGTGCCAGCAGCCGCACAGGGGAAGAACACAATGAGCAGTTCTTC
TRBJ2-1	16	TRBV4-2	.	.	CASSQALANSYNEQFF	TGTGCCAGCAGCCAAGCCCTAGCGAACTCCTACAATGAGCAGTTCTTC
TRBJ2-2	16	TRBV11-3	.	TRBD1	CASSTWTGANTGELFF	TGTGCCAGCAGCACATGGACAGGGGCGAACACCGGGGAGCTGTTTTTT
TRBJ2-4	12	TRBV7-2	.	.	CASSVPNTNQYF	TGTGCCAGCAGCGTTCCTAATACCAATCAGTACTTC
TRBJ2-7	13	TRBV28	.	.	CASSLPAPNEQYF	TGTGCCAGCAGCCTCCCAGCGCCCAACGAGCAGTACTTC
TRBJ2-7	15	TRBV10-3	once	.	CAISESYGHSYEQYF	TGTGCCATCAGTGAGTCGTACGGGCACTCCTACGAGCAGTACTTC
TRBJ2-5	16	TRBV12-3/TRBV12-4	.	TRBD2	CASSSWAAGGGETQYF	TGTGCCAGCAGTTCCTGGGCAGCGGGAGGAGGGGAGACCCAGTACTTC
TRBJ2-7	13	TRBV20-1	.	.	CSADGPKNYEQYF	TGCAGTGCCGACGGGCCCAAGAACTACGAGCAGTACTTC
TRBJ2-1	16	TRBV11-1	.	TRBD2	CASSVSLAGTYNEQFF	TGTGCCAGCAGCGTAAGCCTAGCGGGAACCTACAATGAGCAGTTCTTC
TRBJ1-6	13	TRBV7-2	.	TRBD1	CASSQDRVSPLHF	TGTGCCAGCAGCCAAGACAGGGTTTCACCCCTCCACTTT
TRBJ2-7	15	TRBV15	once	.	CATSRDPGPTYEQYF	TGTGCCACCAGCAGAGATCCAGGGCCGACCTACGAGCAGTACTTC
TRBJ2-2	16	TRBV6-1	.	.	CASSPNWAAYTGELFF	TGTGCCAGCAGCCCCAACTGGGCCGCATACACCGGGGAGCTGTTTTTT
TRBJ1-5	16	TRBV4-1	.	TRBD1	CASSQEGTGVNQPQHF	TGCGCCAGCAGCCAAGAGGGGACAGGGGTCAATCAGCCCCAGCATTTT
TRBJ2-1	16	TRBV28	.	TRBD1	CASSTEGAGPPGAQFF	TGTGCCAGCAGTACTGAGGGGGCCGGACCTCCCGGAGCGCAGTTCTTC
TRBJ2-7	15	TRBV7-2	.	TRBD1	CASSLGRGTGYEQYF	TGTGCCAGCAGCTTAGGGAGGGGGACAGGGTACGAGCAGTACTTC
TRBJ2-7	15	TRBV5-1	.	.	CASSLELRGSREQYF	TGCGCCAGCAGCTTAGAGCTCAGAGGCTCTCGCGAGCAGTACTTC
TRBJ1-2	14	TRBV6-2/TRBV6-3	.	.	CASSIQGFNYGYTF	TGTGCCAGCAGTATACAGGGATTCAACTATGGCTACACCTTC
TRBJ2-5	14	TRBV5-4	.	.	CASSLTGSWETQYF	TGTGCCAGCAGCTTGACAGGATCTTGGGAGACCCAGTACTTC
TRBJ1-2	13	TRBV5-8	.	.	CASSLQTAYGYTF	TGTGCCAGCAGCTTACAGACTGCCTATGGCTACACCTTC
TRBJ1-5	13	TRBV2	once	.	CATSRGGNQPQHF	TGTGCCACATCAAGGGGGGGCAATCAGCCCCAGCATTTT
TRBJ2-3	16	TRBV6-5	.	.	CASSYRRDSPTDTQYF	TGTGCCAGCAGTTACCGGCGGGACAGCCCCACAGATACGCAGTATTTT
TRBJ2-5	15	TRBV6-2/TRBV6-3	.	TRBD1	CASSSIRDSQETQYF	TGTGCCAGCAGTTCCATCCGGGACAGTCAAGAGACCCAGTACTTC
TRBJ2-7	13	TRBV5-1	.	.	CASSLDGPNEQYF	TGCGCCAGCAGCCTGGACGGGCCGAACGAGCAGTACTTC
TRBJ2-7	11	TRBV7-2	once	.	CASSIHYEQYF	TGTGCCAGCAGCATACACTACGAGCAGTACTTC
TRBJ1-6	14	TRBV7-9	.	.	CASSLDAVNSPLHF	TGTGCCAGCAGCTTAGATGCAGTCAATTCACCCCTCCACTTT
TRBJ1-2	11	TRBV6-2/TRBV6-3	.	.	CASSPFYGYTF	TGTGCCAGCAGTCCCTTTTACGGCTACACCTTC
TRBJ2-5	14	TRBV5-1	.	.	CASSLVTSQETQYF	TGCGCCAGCAGCTTGGTAACAAGCCAAGAGACCCAGTACTTC
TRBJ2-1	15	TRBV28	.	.	CASSSPSDPYNEQFF	TGTGCCAGCAGTTCCCCTAGCGACCCCTACAATGAGCAGTTCTTC
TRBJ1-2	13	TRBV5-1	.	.	CASRSGGRGGYTF	TGCGCCAGCCGCTCAGGAGGCCGGGGGGGCTACACCTTC
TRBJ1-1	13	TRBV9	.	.	CASSESPLRVAFF	TGTGCCAGCAGCGAGAGTCCCCTCCGGGTAGCTTTCTTT
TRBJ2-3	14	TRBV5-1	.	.	CASSLVEGADTQYF	TGCGCCAGCAGCTTGGTGGAGGGAGCAGATACGCAGTATTTT
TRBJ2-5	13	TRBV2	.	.	CASSPDNGETQYF	TGTGCCAGCAGCCCCGACAACGGGGAGACCCAGTACTTC
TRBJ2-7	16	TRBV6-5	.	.	CASSNLEGQTVYEQYF	TGTGCCAGCAGTAACCTCGAAGGACAGACGGTTTACGAGCAGTACTTC
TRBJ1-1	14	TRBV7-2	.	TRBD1	CASSSDRGSTEAFF	TGTGCCAGCAGCTCCGACAGGGGTAGCACTGAAGCTTTCTTT
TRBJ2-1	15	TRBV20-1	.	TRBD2	CSARDLLADNNEQFF	TGCAGTGCTAGAGATCTACTAGCGGATAACAATGAGCAGTTCTTC
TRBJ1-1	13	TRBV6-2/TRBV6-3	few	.	CASNMQGSSEAFF	TGTGCCAGCAACATGCAGGGGTCTTCTGAAGCTTTCTTT
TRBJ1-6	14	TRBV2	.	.	CASIESSYNSPLHF	TGTGCCAGCATCGAAAGCTCCTATAATTCACCCCTCCACTTT
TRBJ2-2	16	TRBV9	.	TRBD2	CASSVGLADRTGELFF	TGTGCCAGCAGCGTCGGGCTAGCGGATAGAACCGGGGAGCTGTTTTTT